What follows describes a single T cell receptor (beta chain). Its antigen is unknown. Mouse gene names and germline throughout. Read data end 1 residue before the CDR3 end; the end is taken from the germline J gene. TCRdb's table, derived via immunoSEQ multiplex PCR, lists solely in-frame clones and lacks some. The sample records some 6,000 clones, around two fifths being singletons. The data were taken from a study of tissue T cells after allogeneic stem cell transplantation. The CDR3 contains 14 residues. Germline CDR1 and CDR2: FNHDT and SITEND (reference sequence). V was clipped by 5 bases and J by 0 bases, with 8 bases between them. The time point was: mouse harvest day 7 after allogeneic transplant. The graft held 10^6 splenic CD5+ T cells and 10^7 T-cell-depleted bone marrow cells. Study-wide findings and caveats: Within patients, tissue anatomy strongly shaped TCR repertoire composition. Shared clones across patients were few; motif clustering revealed tissue-specific shared signatures. Only a limited share of tissue TCRs appeared in blood or spleen. The study did not identify alloreactive or antigen-specific tissue TCRs, and some clones might be persisting host cells.

This receptor was obtained from a female BALB/c mouse given C57BL/6 T cells with graft-versus-host disease after an allogeneic hematopoietic cell transplant. Input material: skin. The V call is TRBV19, the J call TRBJ2-2; D unclear. CDR3 bases read: TGTGCCAGCAGCGACATCGCAAACACCGGGCAGCTCTAC. It translates to CASSDIANTGQLY. The full CDR3 is CASSDIANTGQLYF.